Shown below are 22 T cell receptor beta chains from a single sample sequenced in a study of OX40 agonist ivuxolimab in advanced cancers. TCRdb's copy holds only in-frame clones and misses some; the assay was immunoSEQ multiplex PCR. The sample has around 78,000 clones; 75% to 90% are singletons. The sample was CD4+ or CD8+ T cells sorted from blood, taken in a trial of the OX40 agonist ivuxolimab. These receptors originate from an adult with an advanced solid tumor such as melanoma, head and neck, liver or kidney cancer.

The genes are TRBV28 and TRBJ1-2, with 8 bases matching TRBD1. J lost 4 bases, V lost 4 bases, and 2 bases had no gene match. CDR1 MDHEN and CDR2 SYDVKM come from the germline V gene. This CDR3 spans 13 amino acids. CDR3 nucleotides: TGTGCCAGCAGTTCAACAGGGGGCTATGGCTACACCTTC. Its protein product is CASSSTGGYGYTF.

The chain employs TRBV18 and TRBJ2-4; a possible D gene is TRBD2 (5 bases). Germline V lookup: CDR1 KGHSH, CDR2 LQKENI. The V end lost 0 bases, the J end lost 1 base, and 7 bases lay between the germline ends. The CDR3 has 15 residues. The CDR3 sequence: CASSPPSGAKNIQYF. In DNA form, the CDR3 reads TGTGCCAGCTCACCACCGTCGGGGGCCAAAAACATTCAGTACTTC.

The chain combines TRBV4-1 with TRBJ2-1; the match to TRBD2 covers 9 bases. V shed 4 bases and J 0 bases; nucleotides not matched to a gene: 10. The length of the CDR3 is 18 residues. Germline values: CDR1 MGHRA, CDR2 YSYEKL. The CDR3 loop reads CASSPFLAGGFSYNEQFF. In DNA, the CDR3 is TGCGCCAGCAGCCCGTTTCTGGCGGGGGGGTTCTCCTACAATGAGCAGTTCTTC.

V gene TRBV7-6 combines with J gene TRBJ2-3, with 9 bases identical to TRBD2. The CDR3 loop spans 16 amino acids. J lost 4 bases, V lost 1 base, and 6 bases had no gene match. Germline loops: CDR1 SGHVS, CDR2 FNYEAQ. The CDR3: CASSLEPAGGPDTQYF. CDR3 DNA: TGTGCCAGCAGCTTAGAACCAGCGGGAGGTCCAGATACGCAGTATTTT.

The rearrangement uses TRBV18 and TRBJ2-3; weak D call: TRBD1 (6 bases). Trimming left V 4 bases short and J 2 bases short, with 13 bases between. The germline gives CDR1 KGHSH, CDR2 LQKENI. The CDR3 is 15 amino acids. The CDR3: CASSLWDINTDTQYF. The CDR3 nucleotides read TGTGCCAGCTCACTTTGGGACATAAACACAGATACGCAGTATTTT.

This chain links TRBV6-6 with TRBJ2-5; maybe TRBD1 (6 bases). Trimming shortened V by 5 bases and J by 2 bases, and 9 bases separated the two germline ends. Germline loops: CDR1 MNHNY, CDR2 SVGAGI (reference sequence). The CDR3 runs to 13 residues. CDR3 protein: CASSGQKQETQYF. CDR3 nucleotide sequence: TGTGCCAGCAGTGGACAGAAACAAGAGACCCAGTACTTC.

This clone was observed a single time. The chain carries TRBV28 and TRBJ2-7; D ambiguous. V was clipped by 7 bases and J by 1 base, with 8 bases between them. The CDR3 has 12 residues. Germline V CDR1 and CDR2: MDHEN, SYDVKM. CDR3 loop: CASKAGSYEQYF. The CDR3 DNA reads TGTGCCAGCAAGGCAGGTTCCTACGAGCAGTACTTC.

The chain links TRBV13 to TRBJ2-1, with 7 bases identical to TRBD1. The CDR3 covers 14 residues. The J segment lost 4 bases and the V segment lost 3 bases, leaving 3 bases of the junction unmatched. The V gene's germline CDR1 is PRHDT and CDR2 FYEKMQ (reference sequence). The CDR3 here is CASSLRQGYNEQFF. CDR3 nucleotide sequence: TGTGCCAGCAGCTTGAGACAGGGTTACAATGAGCAGTTCTTC.

The V call is TRBV7-6, the J call TRBJ1-2; D might be TRBD1 (5 bases). Trimming removed 5 bases at V and 2 bases at J, with 9 bases between. The CDR3 sequence is 13 residues long. Germline lookup yields CDR1 SGHVS and CDR2 FNYEAQ. The CDR3 nucleotides are TGTGCCAGCAGCCGAGGGGAGAACTATGGCTACACCTTC. Amino acids: CASSRGENYGYTF.

J is TRBJ2-7 and V is TRBV5-6, with D tentatively TRBD2 (6 bases). CDR1 is SGHDT, CDR2 YYEEEE, per germline. CDR3 length equals 14 residues. Trimming stripped 0 bases from V and 5 bases from J, with 12 bases between. CDR3 nucleotides: TGTGCCAGCAGCTTGGTTGGAGGGAAGGACGAGCAGTACTTC. This encodes CASSLVGGKDEQYF.

J is TRBJ1-2 and V is TRBV7-3; 7 bases match TRBD1. V lost 5 bases to trimming and J lost 3 bases; unmatched junction nucleotides: 9. This CDR3 is 15 amino acids long. Germline lookup yields CDR1 SGHTA and CDR2 FQGTGA. The CDR3 bases are TGTGCCAGCAGCCCTCAGGGGGGGACTCACTATGGCTACACCTTC. The encoded protein is CASSPQGGTHYGYTF.

The V and J genes are TRBV5-1 and TRBJ2-7, with D perhaps matching TRBD2 (5 bases). The CDR3 covers 15 residues. Looked up from germline, CDR1 is SGHRS and CDR2 is YFSETQ. Trimming removed 0 bases at V and 0 bases at J, with 10 bases between. The CDR3 coding sequence is TGCGCCAGCAGCTTGGAGGCGGGCAACTCCTACGAGCAGTACTTC. This codes for CASSLEAGNSYEQYF.

J is TRBJ2-3 and V is TRBV27, with TRBD2 matching 7 bases. The CDR3 extends over 15 amino acids. V shed 7 bases, J shed 2 bases, and the junction held 9 bases outside the gene matches. The germline CDR1 and CDR2 sequences are MNHEY and SMNVEV (reference sequence). The CDR3 reads CASNTMGGYTDTQYF. Written as DNA, the CDR3 is TGTGCCAGCAACACCATGGGGGGGTACACAGATACGCAGTATTTT.

This chain uses TRBV5-5 with TRBJ2-1, with D perhaps assigned TRBD1 or TRBD2 (5 bases each). Trimming pared 0 bases from V and 4 bases from J, leaving 8 bases between. Germline CDR1 and CDR2: SGHKS and YYEKEE (reference sequence). This CDR3 is built from 14 residues. CDR3 region: CASSLAREYNEQFF. The DNA for the CDR3 is TGTGCCAGCAGCTTGGCCAGGGAGTACAATGAGCAGTTCTTC.

This chain connects TRBV4-1 to TRBJ2-1; no clear D gene. This CDR3 contains 15 residues. Looked up from germline, CDR1 is MGHRA and CDR2 is YSYEKL. V was clipped by 5 bases and J by 5 bases, with 16 bases between them. CDR3 residues: CASSEHTRTNNEQFF. The CDR3 bases are TGCGCCAGCAGCGAACACACACGCACCAACAATGAGCAGTTCTTC.

Remarks on this clone: A junction boundary mismatches the germline segment, possibly from a read error. V and J are TRBV2 and TRBJ1-1; TRBD1 might be the D (5 bases). Germline CDR1 SNHLY, CDR2 FYNNEI. This CDR3 has 11 residues. CDR3 DNA sequence: TGTGCCAGCAGTGAAGCTTTGGACATTTCCTGG. This translates into CASSEALDISW.

The chain joins TRBV5-1 to TRBJ1-4; tentative D call: TRBD1 (6 bases). The length of the CDR3 is 14 residues. V was trimmed by 7 bases and J by 5 bases, leaving 15 bases between them. CDR1 is SGHRS and CDR2 is YFSETQ in the germline V gene. CDR3 protein: CASCPDRSNEKLFF. CDR3 DNA sequence: TGCGCCAGCTGCCCGGACAGATCGAATGAAAAACTGTTTTTT.

V and J are TRBV11-2 and TRBJ2-2, with TRBD2 matching over 8 bases. Unmatched junction bases numbered 2, after V lost 1 base and J lost 1 base. The CDR3 consists of 16 residues. Germline CDR1 is SGHAT and CDR2 is FQNNGV. As DNA, the CDR3 is TGTGCCAGCAGCTTAGGGGGGACTAGGAACACCGGGGAGCTGTTTTTT. This encodes CASSLGGTRNTGELFF. The whole variable domain, filled in from reference TRBV11-2 and TRBJ2-2, reads EAGVAQSPRYKIIEKRQSVAFWCNPISGHATLYWYQQILGQGPKLLIQFQNNGVVDDSQLPKDRFSAERLKGVDSTLKIQPAKLEDSAVYLCASSLGGTRNTGELFFGEGSRLTVL.

The rearrangement links TRBV18 to TRBJ2-1; 9 bases match TRBD2. The germline CDR1 and CDR2 sequences are KGHSH and LQKENI. Trimming removed 0 bases from V and 6 bases from J; junction bases left unmatched: 9. CDR3 length: 17 residues. CDR3 in amino acids: CASSPPSGGGVGNEQFF. In DNA form, the CDR3 reads TGTGCCAGCTCACCACCCTCCGGCGGGGGGGTAGGCAATGAGCAGTTCTTC.

The rearrangement joins TRBV18 to TRBJ1-2; unclear D gene. Germline V gene data show CDR1 as KGHSH and CDR2 as LQKENI. V lost 3 bases, J lost 10 bases, and 15 bases lay in between. The CDR3 covers 13 residues. CDR3 protein: CASSPGGGVDYTF. The CDR3 nucleotides read TGTGCCAGCTCACCGGGAGGTGGAGTAGACTACACCTTC.

V is TRBV6-8 and J is TRBJ2-7; D gene ambiguous. CDR1 and CDR2 (germline): MNHGY, SAAAGT. This CDR3 spans 15 amino acids. Trimming pared 6 bases from V and 3 bases from J, leaving 18 bases between. The CDR3 loop is CASRNATHRCYEQYF. As DNA, the CDR3 is TGTGCCAGCAGGAACGCGACGCATAGATGCTACGAGCAGTACTTC.

The chain is built from TRBV19 and TRBJ2-5, with D possibly TRBD2 on 6 matching bases. With 4 bases removed from V and 2 bases from J, the gap between germline ends came to 11 bases. The CDR3 is made up of 14 amino acids. CDR1 LNHDA and CDR2 SQIVND come from the germline V gene (reference sequence). This CDR3 is CASSKGLLQETQYF. The CDR3 nucleotides are TGTGCCAGTAGTAAGGGACTCTTACAAGAGACCCAGTACTTC.